Listed below are T cell receptor beta chains from one sample, sequenced in a study of stem cell transplantation in POMP-related autoinflammatory disease. Some clones are missing from TCRdb's copy, which holds only in-frame ones; the method was immunoSEQ multiplex PCR. The data hold 33,000 or so clones, with about 91% observed a single time. The sequencing used CD4+ T cells from PBMCs, collected before stem cell transplantation. The origin of the receptors is a human donor with POMP-related autoinflammation and immune dysregulation (PRAID). CDR3s leave out the opening cysteine and the closing phenylalanine or tryptophan. Only part of the rows carry a size: once, few, many, or a class if the clone is expanded.

TRBJ2-3	TRBV18	NA	ASSPNLVVRDTQY
TRBJ2-5	TRBV2	NA	ASSASLGQETQY
TRBJ2-3	TRBV7-3	once	ASSLRVNTDTQY
TRBJ2-7	TRBV14	NA	ASSQELGAGGPYEQY
TRBJ2-1	TRBV11-3	NA	ASSPHSTLAPYNEQF
TRBJ2-7	TRBV5-8	NA	ASSPWGQGAYEQY
TRBJ2-7	TRBV19	NA	ASSIGGEFYEQY
TRBJ2-3	TRBV7-3	NA	ASSSLAGGTDTQY
TRBJ2-6	TRBV18	NA	ASSPLRTVSGANVLT
TRBJ2-3	TRBV7-3	NA	ASSLQLDDTQY
TRBJ2-2	TRBV5-1	NA	ASSLTSYTGELF
TRBJ2-7	TRBV4-1	NA	ASSQDKGLRSSSYEQY
TRBJ1-3	TRBV10-2	few	ASRDLGGNTIY
TRBJ2-2	TRBV5-4	NA	ASSQPTEGELF
TRBJ2-1	TRBV9	NA	ASSVYGTGRNEQF
TRBJ2-1	TRBV5-1	NA	ASSLLAGVYNEQF
TRBJ2-1	TRBV5-6	NA	ASRRGGQIFYNEQF
TRBJ2-3	TRBV25-1	NA	ASSTPASDTQY
TRBJ2-3	TRBV5-1	NA	ASSSGLAGGSDTQY
TRBJ2-3	TRBV28	NA	ASTLQGELGTDTQY
TRBJ2-5	TRBV29-1	NA	SVDMRVQETQY
TRBJ2-2	TRBV5-4	NA	ASSLNGEAGDNTGELF
TRBJ2-7	TRBV28	NA	ASSLGTATDVYEQY
TRBJ1-3	TRBV6-5	few	ASGRYSSGNTIY
TRBJ1-1	TRBV6-1	NA	ASSAGGFLAEAF
TRBJ1-1	TRBV5-4	NA	ASSLGNRGLNTEAF
TRBJ2-7	TRBV10-1	NA	ASSDGGPAYEQY
TRBJ1-4	TRBV7-9	NA	ASSLTGQGGEKLF
TRBJ1-1	TRBV14	NA	ASRAAGNTEAF
TRBJ2-7	TRBV27	once	ASRQRTGTSGGRRNYEQY
TRBJ2-5	TRBV5-1	NA	ASSFSDSVFQETQY
TRBJ1-1	TRBV7-9	NA	ASSLAGQGTEAF
TRBJ1-2	TRBV5-1	NA	ASSLGYWTGKEGANYGYT
TRBJ1-1	TRBV6-5	NA	ASSYASEAF
TRBJ2-7	TRBV30	NA	AWSPQAYEQY
TRBJ2-7	TRBV5-1	NA	ASSLAGTGYEQY
TRBJ2-3	TRBV11-2	NA	ASSSMDSRDTQY
TRBJ1-5	TRBV9	NA	ASSVNGFRNQPQH
TRBJ1-4	TRBV11-2	NA	ASSRGTNEKLF
TRBJ2-3	TRBV2	NA	ASSHGWRRGNTQY
TRBJ1-5	TRBV27	few	ASNRGAGSNQPQH
TRBJ2-6	TRBV4-1	NA	ASSQRSDRAVFSGANVLT
TRBJ2-3	TRBV28	NA	ASRRGESTDTQY
TRBJ1-4	TRBV27	NA	ASSLFPYGTNEKLF
TRBJ2-7	TRBV6-1	NA	ASSEAISYEQY
TRBJ2-5	TRBV6-1	NA	ASSEIGTSGSWFGETQY
TRBJ1-2	TRBV5-1	NA	ASSAGREENGYT
TRBJ1-1	TRBV5-4	NA	ASSLMGRMNTEAF
TRBJ1-1	TRBV19	NA	ASSYRVNTEAF
TRBJ2-2	TRBV5-1	NA	ASSLARGADTGELF
TRBJ1-4	TRBV6-1	once	ASRVPGQGREKLF